Listed below are T cell receptor beta chains from one sample, sequenced in a study of human thymus T cells. Here immunoSEQ multiplex PCR was the method, and the copy in TCRdb shows in-frame clones only, minus some. Here the sample spans tens of thousands of clones, 90% to 95% being singletons. Sequencing was carried out using thymus tissue. These receptors all come from a girl under three years old with a congenital heart defect but otherwise immunologically healthy. Both conserved end residues are trimmed from each CDR3. The order of the fields is J gene, clone size, V gene, CDR3 protein. Clone size appears in some rows only: once, few, many, or a class for an expanded clone.

j_call: TRBJ2-3; clone_size: .; v_call: TRBV4-2; cdr3_aa: ASSQEVPGLLALAISTDTQY
j_call: TRBJ1-5; clone_size: .; v_call: TRBV28; cdr3_aa: ASSLDLQPQH
j_call: TRBJ1-3; clone_size: .; v_call: TRBV29-1; cdr3_aa: SVDILEGPSGNTIY
j_call: TRBJ2-2; clone_size: once; v_call: TRBV7-6; cdr3_aa: ASSLAERKNTGELF
j_call: TRBJ1-1; clone_size: once; v_call: TRBV7-4; cdr3_aa: ASSPPIGAF
j_call: TRBJ2-3; clone_size: .; v_call: TRBV14; cdr3_aa: ASSSFAGHPTTDTQY
j_call: TRBJ1-2; clone_size: .; v_call: TRBV28; cdr3_aa: ASSSSRGGYT
j_call: TRBJ2-1; clone_size: .; v_call: TRBV19; cdr3_aa: ASRDRGVPVPLKYNEQF
j_call: TRBJ1-1; clone_size: .; v_call: TRBV14; cdr3_aa: ASSQVATGGSMNTEAF
j_call: TRBJ2-2; clone_size: .; v_call: TRBV11-2; cdr3_aa: ASSLDRRTENTGELF
j_call: TRBJ2-3; clone_size: .; v_call: TRBV15; cdr3_aa: ATSRNGLGLTDTQY
j_call: TRBJ2-7; clone_size: once; v_call: TRBV18; cdr3_aa: ASSAGGRENEQY
j_call: TRBJ2-7; clone_size: .; v_call: TRBV2; cdr3_aa: ASRRRGRLAENSYEQY
j_call: TRBJ2-7; clone_size: .; v_call: TRBV5-4; cdr3_aa: ASSLGGAPTSSYEQY
j_call: TRBJ2-3; clone_size: .; v_call: TRBV7-2; cdr3_aa: ASSLLVPAPSTDTQY
j_call: TRBJ1-5; clone_size: .; v_call: TRBV7-9; cdr3_aa: ASSFSGSYQPQH
j_call: TRBJ2-3; clone_size: .; v_call: TRBV30; cdr3_aa: AWSVDVSGRFPCTQY
j_call: TRBJ1-4; clone_size: .; v_call: TRBV6-5; cdr3_aa: ASSFDRGGTNEKLF
j_call: TRBJ2-1; clone_size: .; v_call: TRBV5-1; cdr3_aa: ASSLGLDSDEQF
j_call: TRBJ2-2; clone_size: .; v_call: TRBV27; cdr3_aa: ASTQGETGELF
j_call: TRBJ2-1; clone_size: .; v_call: TRBV4-3; cdr3_aa: ASASSYNEQF
j_call: TRBJ1-3; clone_size: .; v_call: TRBV19; cdr3_aa: ASTVTSGNTIY
j_call: TRBJ2-5; clone_size: .; v_call: TRBV7-7; cdr3_aa: ASSRAWGKGETQY
j_call: TRBJ1-3; clone_size: .; v_call: TRBV30; cdr3_aa: AWNQQNGTESTSGNTIY
j_call: TRBJ1-1; clone_size: .; v_call: TRBV6-1; cdr3_aa: ASGRPTENNTEAF
j_call: TRBJ2-1; clone_size: .; v_call: TRBV29-1; cdr3_aa: SVPPLVGSYNEQF
j_call: TRBJ2-2; clone_size: .; v_call: TRBV7-9; cdr3_aa: ASSFGETNTGELF
j_call: TRBJ2-7; clone_size: .; v_call: TRBV5-1; cdr3_aa: ASSFTSGSLVYEQY
j_call: TRBJ2-3; clone_size: .; v_call: TRBV7-2; cdr3_aa: ASSLRQGEGDTQY
j_call: TRBJ2-1; clone_size: .; v_call: TRBV9; cdr3_aa: ASSALAGGLTQNEQF
j_call: TRBJ2-1; clone_size: .; v_call: TRBV9; cdr3_aa: ASNTAGGVENEQF
j_call: TRBJ2-5; clone_size: .; v_call: TRBV28; cdr3_aa: ASRGGDRPQETQY
j_call: TRBJ1-2; clone_size: .; v_call: TRBV4-3; cdr3_aa: ASSQDREESVQGNYGYT
j_call: TRBJ2-5; clone_size: .; v_call: TRBV28; cdr3_aa: ASSLPRETQY
j_call: TRBJ2-7; clone_size: .; v_call: TRBV5-1; cdr3_aa: ASSFGRRGRYEQY
j_call: TRBJ2-3; clone_size: .; v_call: TRBV4-3; cdr3_aa: ASSQDRLGGRLDTQY
j_call: TRBJ2-7; clone_size: once; v_call: TRBV18; cdr3_aa: ASSPPRERRERSYEQY
j_call: TRBJ2-2; clone_size: .; v_call: TRBV6-4; cdr3_aa: ASKQGANTGELF
j_call: TRBJ2-7; clone_size: .; v_call: TRBV30; cdr3_aa: AWSHRFLDYEQY
j_call: TRBJ2-7; clone_size: once; v_call: TRBV12-2; cdr3_aa: ASRLGRRDRVGIEQY
j_call: TRBJ2-3; clone_size: .; v_call: TRBV7-8; cdr3_aa: ASSAEGSRETDTQY
j_call: TRBJ1-5; clone_size: .; v_call: TRBV5-1; cdr3_aa: ASSLGTGLSNQPQH
j_call: TRBJ1-1; clone_size: .; v_call: TRBV27; cdr3_aa: ASKSWGGGPLNTEAF
j_call: TRBJ2-3; clone_size: .; v_call: TRBV2; cdr3_aa: ASSDGSQGKDTDTQY
j_call: TRBJ2-7; clone_size: .; v_call: TRBV21-1; cdr3_aa: ASSKRRGTSGRALAYEQY
j_call: TRBJ1-1; clone_size: .; v_call: TRBV20-1; cdr3_aa: SAKTGVRAF
j_call: TRBJ2-3; clone_size: .; v_call: TRBV5-1; cdr3_aa: ASSQRFARGTHTDTQY
j_call: TRBJ2-7; clone_size: .; v_call: TRBV5-1; cdr3_aa: ASSFRTGLNEQY
j_call: TRBJ2-3; clone_size: .; v_call: TRBV9; cdr3_aa: ASSPRLAGARDTQY
j_call: TRBJ2-1; clone_size: .; v_call: TRBV6-1; cdr3_aa: ASSRLAELNEQF
j_call: TRBJ2-3; clone_size: .; v_call: TRBV18; cdr3_aa: ASSRSGGLLPDTQY
j_call: TRBJ2-2; clone_size: .; v_call: TRBV6-1; cdr3_aa: ASSEAGGKDTGELF
j_call: TRBJ1-1; clone_size: .; v_call: TRBV14; cdr3_aa: ASSQTRMNTEAF
j_call: TRBJ2-7; clone_size: .; v_call: TRBV15; cdr3_aa: ATSRDRRVQTIYEQY
j_call: TRBJ2-1; clone_size: .; v_call: TRBV5-4; cdr3_aa: ASSWSGGPAKDEQF